This T cell receptor (beta chain) was retrieved from a study of blood T cells in healthy people across ages. Study summary: About one barcoded beta molecule per two T cells was captured by template switching. Study-wide results and limits: Estimates of diversity drawn from one million T cells were considered underestimates.

This clonotype was counted a few times. The antigen is not known. A single base separates this from a much larger clone, so it may be a read error. Next came a second PCR, run for roughly 7 to 12 cycles, which used a sample-barcoded 5' primer along with a J-beta primer mix. TCRdb fed the 5' RACE reads into MiXCR, producing one record per CDR3 protein. The repertoire holds 1.5 million to 2 million distinct CDR3 sequences, with 28% as singletons. This CDR3 contains 15 residues. Trimming took off 7 bases at V and 3 bases at J, with 17 bases between the two ends. Looked up from germline, CDR1 is SGHRS and CDR2 is YFSETQ.

The rearrangement uses TRBV5-1 and TRBJ2-1; D remains unclear. The source material was blood. This clonotype originated in a woman aged 30 to 39 in good health. The CDR3 is CASGFGPAVYNEQFF. In nucleotides, the CDR3 is TGCGCCAGCGGATTCGGACCAGCCGTCTACAATGAGCAGTTCTTC. Looking up the rest from reference TRBV5-1 and TRBJ2-1 gives the full variable domain: KAGVTQTPRYLIKTRGQQVTLSCSPISGHRSVSWYQQTPGQGLQFLFEYFSETQRNKGNFPGRFSGRQFSNSRSEMNVSTLELGDSALYLCASGFGPAVYNEQFFGPGTRLTVL.